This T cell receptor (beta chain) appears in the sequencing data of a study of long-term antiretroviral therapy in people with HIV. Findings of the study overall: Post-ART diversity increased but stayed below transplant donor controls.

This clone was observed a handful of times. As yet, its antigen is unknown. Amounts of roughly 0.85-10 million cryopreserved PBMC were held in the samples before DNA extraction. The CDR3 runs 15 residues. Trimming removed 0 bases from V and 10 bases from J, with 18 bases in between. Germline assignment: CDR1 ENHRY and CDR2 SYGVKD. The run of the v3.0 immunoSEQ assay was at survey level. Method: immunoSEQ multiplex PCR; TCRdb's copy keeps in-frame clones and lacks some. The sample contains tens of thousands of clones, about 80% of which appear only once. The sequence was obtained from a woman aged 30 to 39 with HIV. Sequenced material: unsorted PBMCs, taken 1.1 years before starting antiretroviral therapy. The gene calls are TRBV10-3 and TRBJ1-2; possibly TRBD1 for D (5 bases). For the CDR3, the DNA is TGTGCCATCAGTGAGTCGGATGTGCAGGGTCATCACTACACCTTC. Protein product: CAISESDVQGHHYTF.